This T cell receptor (beta chain) appears in the sequencing data of a study of a mutant IDH1 vaccine in newly diagnosed glioma. Note on this clone: The antigen is undetermined.

Sample time point: week 23, last vaccination. Vaccine doses each comprised 300 ug of mutant IDH1 20-mer peptide, with topical imiquimod. Germline V gene sequence: CDR1 SGHRS, CDR2 YFSETQ. Trimming cost V 2 bases and J 8 bases; bases outside gene matches: 5. The CDR3 spans 13 residues. Using immunoSEQ multiplex PCR, the repertoire was profiled, and TCRdb retains in-frame clones only, with some absent. The table has 60,000 to 100,000 clones, around 85% seen once. V gene TRBV5-1 combines with J gene TRBJ1-1, with 8 bases identical to TRBD1. The specimen comprised PBMCs, sampled from a glioma patient whose treatment included an IDH1 peptide vaccine. This receptor was identified in a woman in her forties or fifties with glioma. The CDR3 DNA reads as TGCGCCAGCAGCTTTGGGACAGGCGGAGAAGCTTTCTTT. Translated, it gives CASSFGTGGEAFF.